The clone carrying this T cell receptor beta chain was detected many times. Its target is unknown. The data originate from a study of T cells after yellow fever vaccination. Study at large: The fractions with low cell numbers were processed using SMART-Seq v4 Ultra Low Input. Whole-study results and caveats: Clones that expanded after primary vaccination mostly reappeared after the booster (just over 95% CD4, approximately 87% CD8). Abundant clonotypes from the bulk population could have been carried over as contaminants into FACS-sorted repertoires.

The V end lost 3 bases, the J end lost 0 bases, and 13 bases lay between the germline ends. Germline V gives CDR1 LGHNA, CDR2 YSLEER. This CDR3 is 16 amino acids long. Generation of TCR cDNA used 5'RACE template switching (which added a universal primer site and UMIs). Each CDR3 protein gets one entry after TCRdb re-called the 5' RACE reads with MiXCR. Of 250,000 to 400,000 distinct CDR3 sequences detected, roughly 3.9% appear once; the ten largest clones hold approximately 25%. The receptor was derived from a man younger than 35 who received the YFV17D yellow fever vaccine. The rearrangement uses TRBV4-3 and TRBJ2-3; D is possibly TRBD2 (6 bases). Sequenced here: PBMCs, sampled 5 days after the yellow fever booster vaccination. The CDR3 reads CASSQLEGRSTDTQYF. The CDR3 region has the DNA TGCGCCAGCAGCCAGTTGGAGGGGAGGAGCACAGATACGCAGTATTTT.